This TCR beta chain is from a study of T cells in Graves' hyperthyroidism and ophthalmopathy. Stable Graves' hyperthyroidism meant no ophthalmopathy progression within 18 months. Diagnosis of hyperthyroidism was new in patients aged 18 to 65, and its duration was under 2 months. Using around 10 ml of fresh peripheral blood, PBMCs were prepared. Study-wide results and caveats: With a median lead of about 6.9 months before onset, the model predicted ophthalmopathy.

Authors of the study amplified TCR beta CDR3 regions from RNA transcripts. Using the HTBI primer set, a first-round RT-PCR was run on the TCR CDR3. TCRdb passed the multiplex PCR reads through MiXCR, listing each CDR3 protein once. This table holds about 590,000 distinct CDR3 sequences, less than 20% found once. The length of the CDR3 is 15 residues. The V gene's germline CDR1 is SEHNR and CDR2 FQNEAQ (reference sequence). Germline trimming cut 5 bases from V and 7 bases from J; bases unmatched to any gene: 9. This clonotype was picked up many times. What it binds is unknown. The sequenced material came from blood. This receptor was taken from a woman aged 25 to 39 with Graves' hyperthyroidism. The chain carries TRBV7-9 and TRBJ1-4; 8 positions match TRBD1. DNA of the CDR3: TGTGCCAGCAGCCCCAAGACAGGGGTCGGTGAAAAACTGTTTTTT. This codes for CASSPKTGVGEKLFF.